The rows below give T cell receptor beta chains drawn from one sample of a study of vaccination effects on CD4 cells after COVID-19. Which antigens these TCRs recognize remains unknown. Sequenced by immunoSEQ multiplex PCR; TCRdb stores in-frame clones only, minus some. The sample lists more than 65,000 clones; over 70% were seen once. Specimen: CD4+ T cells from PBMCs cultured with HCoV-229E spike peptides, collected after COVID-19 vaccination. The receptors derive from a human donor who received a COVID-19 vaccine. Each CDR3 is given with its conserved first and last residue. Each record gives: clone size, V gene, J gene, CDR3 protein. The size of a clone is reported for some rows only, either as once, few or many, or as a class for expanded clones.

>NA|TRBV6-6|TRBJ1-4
CATLGGIGEKLFF
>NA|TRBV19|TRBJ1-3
CASAEVFGNTIYF
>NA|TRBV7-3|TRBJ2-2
CASSLVRAQNTGELFF
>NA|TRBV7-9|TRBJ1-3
CASRISRHLRSSGNTIYF
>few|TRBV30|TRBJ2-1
CAWSGKGGTSSYNEQFF
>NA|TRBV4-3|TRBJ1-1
CASSQVYGEATEAFF
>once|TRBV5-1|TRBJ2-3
CASSLARGRLNTQYF
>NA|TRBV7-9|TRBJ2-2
CASSPQVNTGELFF
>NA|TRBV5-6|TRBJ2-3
CASTPTSTSGGVGTDTQYF
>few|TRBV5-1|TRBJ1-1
CASSLVVGMNTEAFF
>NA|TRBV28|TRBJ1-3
CASSLYVLSLSSGNTIYF
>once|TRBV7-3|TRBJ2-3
CASSFGTDTQYF
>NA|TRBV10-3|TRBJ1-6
CAIQGGPYNSPLHF
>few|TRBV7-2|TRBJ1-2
CASSQTAARGPYGYTF
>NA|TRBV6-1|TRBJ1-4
CASSEIGGEKLFF
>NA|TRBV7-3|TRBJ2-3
CASSWGASGESDTQYF
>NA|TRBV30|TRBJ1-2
CAWSGTGGGYTF
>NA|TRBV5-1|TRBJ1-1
CASRPAIGAGEAFF
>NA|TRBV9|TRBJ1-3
CASSVAAGGTGNTIYF
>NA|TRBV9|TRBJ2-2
CASSVTSVAAGELFF
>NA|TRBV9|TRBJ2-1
CASSSRTSGHNEQFF
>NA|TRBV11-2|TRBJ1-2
CASSASGFGYTF
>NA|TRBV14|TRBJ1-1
CASSQEWTGTEAFF
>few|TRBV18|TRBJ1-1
CASSPMAGNTEAFF
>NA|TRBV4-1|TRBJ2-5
CASSQASGDQETQYF
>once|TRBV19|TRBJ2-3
CASCLQWGADTQYF
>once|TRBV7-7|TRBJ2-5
CASSSLAGSQETQYF
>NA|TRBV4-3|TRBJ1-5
CASSQTTGVYQPQHF
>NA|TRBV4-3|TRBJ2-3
CASSQDRARSRTDTQYF
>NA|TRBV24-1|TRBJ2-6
CATSEHKQGPGANVLTF
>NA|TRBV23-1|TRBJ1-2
CASRYRGDTGNGYTF
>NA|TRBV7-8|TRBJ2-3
CASSLEARTGLDTQYF
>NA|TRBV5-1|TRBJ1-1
CASSLGAGALNTEAFF
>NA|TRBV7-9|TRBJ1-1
CASSLDDRRSFF
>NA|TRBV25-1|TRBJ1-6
CASSDGSPLHF
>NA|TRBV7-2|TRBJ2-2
CASSRGKPAGELFF
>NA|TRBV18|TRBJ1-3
CASSLDLSSGNTIYF
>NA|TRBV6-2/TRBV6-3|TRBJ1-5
CASSTLDQPQHF
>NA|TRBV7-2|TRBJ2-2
CASSLTGITGELFF
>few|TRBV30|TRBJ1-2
CAWSPGQAFFRYTF
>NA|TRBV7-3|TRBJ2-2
CASSLKFGGGETGELFF
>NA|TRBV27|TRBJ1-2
CASSSRRGYGYTF
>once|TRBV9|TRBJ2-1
CASSAPRGVTNNEQFF
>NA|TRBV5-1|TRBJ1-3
CASSPLQGPGNTIYF
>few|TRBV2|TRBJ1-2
CASSRDRNYGYTF
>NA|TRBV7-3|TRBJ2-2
CASSRLGGNTGELFF
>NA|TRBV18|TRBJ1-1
CASSPQGAQAFF
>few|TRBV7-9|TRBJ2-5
CASSLYETQYF
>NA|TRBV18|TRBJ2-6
CASSPNRGVGANVLTF
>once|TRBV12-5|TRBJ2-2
CASGLAPGQINTGELFF
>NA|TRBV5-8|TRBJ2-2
CASSLFPLAYRNTGELFF
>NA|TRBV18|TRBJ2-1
CASVGTGGYNEQFF
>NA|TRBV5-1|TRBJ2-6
CASSRGDSAGANVLTF
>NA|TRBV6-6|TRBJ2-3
CASRRVGTDTQYF
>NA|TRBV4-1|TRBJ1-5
CASSQGWGEGSNQPQHF